The 29 T cell receptor beta chains reported below all come from one sample, sequenced in a study of post-analysis software for immune sequencing data. General study results and limits: TRBV5-6, TRBV5-1 and TRBV20-1 belonged to a set of a few TRBV segments that were more frequent in patients than controls.

Prepared TCR beta cDNA libraries contained unique molecular identifiers. TCRdb used MiXCR to reprocess the PCR reads, holding one entry per CDR3 protein. The data show 380,000 or so distinct CDR3 sequences, roughly 36% seen once. Their cognate antigens are unknown. The source material was blood. These receptor sequences come from a girl aged 10 to 17 with multiple sclerosis.

V and J are TRBV5-1 and TRBJ2-3; 7 positions agree with TRBD2. J lost 1 base, V lost 7 bases, and 9 bases had no gene match. This CDR3 spans 15 amino acids. CDR1 SGHRS and CDR2 YFSETQ come from the germline V gene. CDR3 DNA sequence: TGCGCCAGCGCCAGCGTCCGGGGGGGCACAGATACGCAGTATTTT. It encodes CASASVRGGTDTQYF.

The V gene is TRBV5-1, the J gene TRBJ2-5; 8 nucleotides line up with TRBD1. The germline V gene encodes CDR1 SGHRS and CDR2 YFSETQ. With V trimmed by 3 bases and J by 1 base, 5 bases remained unmatched. The CDR3 extends over 15 amino acids. CDR3 loop: CASSSTGAPQETQYF. CDR3 DNA: TGCGCCAGCAGCTCGACAGGGGCCCCCCAAGAGACCCAGTACTTC.

This clonotype was seen more than once but under ten times. The chain links TRBV4-3 to TRBJ2-7; D remains ambiguous. V was shortened by 0 bases and J by 2 bases, with 11 bases between the two germline ends. Germline V gene sequence: CDR1 LGHNA, CDR2 YSLEER. This CDR3 spans 15 amino acids. This CDR3 is CASSQDVYSTYEQYF. The CDR3 region has the DNA TGCGCCAGCAGCCAAGATGTTTACAGTACCTACGAGCAGTACTTC.

This rearrangement joins TRBV6-5 to TRBJ2-5, with a possible D match to TRBD2 (6 bases). This CDR3 has 12 amino acids. Germline CDR1 and CDR2: MNHEY and SVGAGI. V was pared by 7 bases and J by 11 bases, with 17 bases between. CDR3 bases: TGTGCCAGCATAAGCGGGTACAATGAGCAGTACTTC. It translates to CASISGYNEQYF.

The rearrangement links TRBV27 to TRBJ1-1, with D perhaps matching TRBD1 (5 bases). This CDR3 has 14 residues. The ends were cut back, 8 bases at V and 0 bases at J, with 13 bases in the middle. Germline lookup yields CDR1 MNHEY and CDR2 SMNVEV (reference sequence). The CDR3 nucleotides are TGTGCCAGCCGGAGACAGACCATGAACACTGAAGCTTTCTTT. Translated, it gives CASRRQTMNTEAFF.

The chain joins TRBV9 to TRBJ1-2; D remains unclear. This CDR3 spans 12 amino acids. Germline V gene lookup returns CDR1 SGDLS and CDR2 YYNGEE. Trimming removed 1 base at V and 8 bases at J, with 9 bases between. The CDR3 region is CASSVSSTGYTF. As DNA, the CDR3 is TGTGCCAGCAGCGTAAGCTCGACGGGCTACACCTTC.

The chain joins TRBV20-1 to TRBJ2-2; 10 positions agree with TRBD2. CDR1 and CDR2 (germline): DFQATT, SNEGSKA (reference sequence). The CDR3 runs to 16 residues. V was pared by 2 bases and J by 3 bases, with 6 bases of the junction left unmatched. The CDR3 is CSARNGLAGDTGELFF. DNA for the CDR3: TGCAGTGCTAGAAACGGGCTAGCGGGGGACACCGGGGAGCTGTTTTTT.

The gene calls are TRBV7-9 and TRBJ2-3, with 11 positions matching TRBD2. V gave up 5 bases and J gave up 6 bases; unmatched junction bases: 1. Germline lookup yields CDR1 SEHNR and CDR2 FQNEAQ (reference sequence). The CDR3 sequence is 13 residues long. The CDR3 is CASSASGGDTQYF. The CDR3 nucleotides read TGTGCCAGCAGCGCTAGCGGGGGGGATACGCAGTATTTT.

This clonotype showed up just a few times. The rearrangement joins TRBV20-1 to TRBJ2-1; 9 bases align to TRBD2. Per germline, CDR1 DFQATT and CDR2 SNEGSKA (reference sequence). Losses at the gene ends were 5 bases for V and 4 bases for J; bases not matched to a gene: 6. This CDR3 region has 14 residues. CDR3 sequence reads: CSAYSGGAYNEQFF. CDR3 DNA sequence: TGCAGTGCTTATAGCGGGGGCGCTTACAATGAGCAGTTCTTC.

This clonotype was recorded a few times. CDR3 nucleotides: TGTGCCAGCAGCATCGACAGGGACCCCTACAATGAGCAGTTCTTC. Residues: CASSIDRDPYNEQFF. This chain links TRBV7-2 with TRBJ2-1, with 7 positions matching TRBD1. With 5 bases clipped from V and 2 bases from J, the junction kept 6 bases outside the gene matches. Germline values: CDR1 SGHTA, CDR2 FQGNSA. This CDR3 has 15 residues.

This rearrangement joins TRBV9 to TRBJ1-2; D is unclear. The germline V gene has CDR1 SGDLS and CDR2 YYNGEE. The CDR3 is made up of 15 amino acids. V gave up 2 bases and J gave up 4 bases, with 15 bases separating them. The CDR3 protein is CASSVGAERLYGYTF. CDR3 DNA: TGTGCCAGCAGCGTCGGAGCGGAACGCCTCTATGGCTACACCTTC.

The V call is TRBV20-1, the J call TRBJ1-2, with D unclear. Germline V lookup: CDR1 DFQATT, CDR2 SNEGSKA (reference sequence). CDR3 size: 16 residues. With 5 bases removed from V and 2 bases from J, the gap between germline ends came to 21 bases. The CDR3 DNA reads as TGCAGTGCTCGCATGGGCCCCGAGGCGTCAAACTATGGCTACACCTTC. Translating it yields CSARMGPEASNYGYTF.

This clonotype was observed a few times. The rearrangement links TRBV6-1 to TRBJ2-5; TRBD2 is a possible D gene (6 bases). The DNA end favors TRBJ2-7, so the J call may be wrong. Germline V CDR1 and CDR2: MNHNS, SASEGT. This CDR3 spans 12 amino acids. The CDR3 coding sequence is TGTGCCAGCAGTCGCAGGGAGGACGAGCAGTACTTC. Translation gives CASSRREDEQYF.

This clonotype was seen only a few times. This chain joins TRBV5-1 and TRBJ2-2; D is unresolved. Trimming took 0 bases from V and 5 from J, leaving 11 bases between them. Germline V gene lookup returns CDR1 SGHRS and CDR2 YFSETQ. This CDR3 has 15 residues. The CDR3: CASSLAEVPTGELFF. The CDR3 DNA sequence: TGCGCCAGCAGCTTGGCCGAGGTTCCAACCGGGGAGCTGTTTTTT.

This clonotype was seen a handful of times. The gene calls are TRBV18 and TRBJ2-5; no reliable D call. V dropped 2 bases and J dropped 5 bases, with 12 bases sitting between them. This CDR3 has 14 amino acids. Germline CDR1 and CDR2: KGHSH and LQKENI. The CDR3 nucleotides are TGTGCCAGCTCACCATCGAGTAGTGGCGAGACCCAGTACTTC. Translating gives CASSPSSSGETQYF.

The chain joins TRBV2 to TRBJ1-1; TRBD1 might be the D (5 bases). Trimming removed 5 bases from V and 3 bases from J, with 13 bases in between. The CDR3 contains 14 residues. Germline CDR1 is SNHLY and CDR2 is FYNNEI. CDR3 protein: CASSSWGSDTEAFF. The CDR3 coding sequence is TGTGCCAGCAGTAGCTGGGGGAGCGACACTGAAGCTTTCTTT.

The gene calls are TRBV7-3 and TRBJ2-3; D is unresolved. Germline CDR1 SGHTA, CDR2 FQGTGA. The V gene lost 3 bases and the J gene lost 3 bases, with 13 bases spanning the gap. CDR3 length equals 15 residues. This CDR3 is CASSFWIALTDTQYF. CDR3 sequence (DNA): TGTGCCAGCAGCTTCTGGATTGCCCTTACAGATACGCAGTATTTT.

This chain connects TRBV11-2 to TRBJ1-4, with D perhaps TRBD1 (5 bases). The CDR3 runs to 17 residues. Germline V lookup: CDR1 SGHAT, CDR2 FQNNGV. Trimming pared 6 bases from V and 0 bases from J, leaving 17 bases between. CDR3 in DNA: TGTGCCAGCAGATCGGGACGGACCACTGCAACTAATGAAAAACTGTTTTTT. It codes for CASRSGRTTATNEKLFF. The full variable domain, in which reference TRBV11-2 and TRBJ1-4 provide the parts outside the CDR3, is EAGVAQSPRYKIIEKRQSVAFWCNPISGHATLYWYQQILGQGPKLLIQFQNNGVVDDSQLPKDRFSAERLKGVDSTLKIQPAKLEDSAVYLCASRSGRTTATNEKLFFGSGTQLSVL.

There are a few counts of this clonotype. V is TRBV6-5 and J is TRBJ1-2, with 7 nucleotides matching TRBD1. V gave up 4 bases and J gave up 4 bases; unmatched junction bases: 6. Looked up from germline, CDR1 is MNHEY and CDR2 is SVGAGI. The CDR3 contains 14 residues. CDR3 DNA sequence: TGTGCCAGCAGTTTATTCGACAGGGCCTATGGCTACACCTTC. Translating gives CASSLFDRAYGYTF.

This sequence joins TRBV6-6 and TRBJ2-7, with TRBD2 identical over 8 bases. V lost 5 bases to trimming and J lost 3 bases; unmatched junction nucleotides: 6. The CDR3 consists of 14 residues. CDR1 and CDR2 (germline): MNHNY, SVGAGI (reference sequence). CDR3 coding DNA: TGTGCCAGCAGTCCCGGGACTAGGAGCTACGAGCAGTACTTC. It yields the protein CASSPGTRSYEQYF.

The V call is TRBV3-1, the J call TRBJ1-3; maybe TRBD1 (6 bases). V lost 9 bases, J lost 0 bases, and 9 bases lay in between. There are 13 residues in the CDR3. CDR1 LGHDT and CDR2 YNNKEL come from the germline V gene (reference sequence). The DNA of the CDR3 is TGTGCCAGTAGGGGGTTCTCTGGAAACACCATATATTTT. It codes for CASRGFSGNTIYF. Together with reference TRBV3-1 and TRBJ1-3, the CDR3 gives the full variable domain: DTAVSQTPKYLVTQMGNDKSIKCEQNLGHDTMYWYKQDSKKFLKIMFSYNNKELIINETVPNRFSPKSPDKAHLNLHINSLELGDSAVYFCASRGFSGNTIYFGEGSWLTVV.

In this sample, this clonotype turned up a few times. The V call is TRBV20-1, the J call TRBJ1-1, with unresolved D. The CDR3 runs 12 residues. V lost 0 bases and J lost 6, with 8 bases in between. In germline, CDR1 is DFQATT, CDR2 SNEGSKA (reference sequence). This CDR3 is CSARDPPAEAFF. The CDR3 bases are TGCAGTGCTAGAGATCCCCCTGCTGAAGCTTTCTTT.

This clonotype has a handful of counts. The chain joins TRBV7-8 to TRBJ1-2; TRBD1 might be the D (5 bases). The CDR3 has 14 amino acids. V lost 5 bases and J lost 2, with 12 bases in between. Per germline, CDR1 SGHVS and CDR2 FQNEAQ. The DNA of the CDR3 is TGTGCCAGCAGCGGCAGGGTCTCCAACTATGGCTACACCTTC. It translates to CASSGRVSNYGYTF.

This clonotype was counted a few times. V and J are TRBV28 and TRBJ2-7; perhaps TRBD1 as D (6 bases). V shed 1 base and J shed 2 bases, with 15 bases lying between them. This CDR3 contains 16 residues. The germline V gene encodes CDR1 MDHEN and CDR2 SYDVKM. CDR3 bases: TGTGCCAGCAGTTTATCACCGACAGGTCCAACCTACGAGCAGTACTTC. Translation: CASSLSPTGPTYEQYF.

The chain has TRBV7-6 and TRBJ2-1; 8 bases are shared with TRBD2. CDR3 size: 22 residues. Germline CDR1 and CDR2: SGHVS and FNYEAQ. J gave up 0 bases and V 5 bases, and 24 bases lay outside the gene matches. CDR3 sequence (DNA): TGTGCCAGCAGCCCCTACTTTGGCGGGGGGCTTTCCCGAACTAGCTCCTACAATGAGCAGTTCTTC. Translating gives CASSPYFGGGLSRTSSYNEQFF.

This rearrangement joins TRBV9 to TRBJ2-7; D is undetermined. Looked up from germline, CDR1 is SGDLS and CDR2 is YYNGEE. The CDR3 covers 14 residues. Trimming shortened V by 0 bases and J by 5 bases, and 12 bases separated the two germline ends. The CDR3 nucleotides read TGTGCCAGCAGCGTAGACTTATCTCCCCACGAGCAGTACTTC. It codes for CASSVDLSPHEQYF.

This clonotype came up a few times. The chain employs TRBV10-3 and TRBJ2-1; TRBD2 agrees at 11 bases. Per germline, CDR1 ENHRY and CDR2 SYGVKD. This CDR3 is 14 amino acids long. J gave up 8 bases and V 4 bases, and 4 bases lay outside the gene matches. The CDR3 region is CAISATSGGHEQFF. Here the CDR3 DNA reads TGTGCCATCAGTGCAACTAGCGGGGGACATGAGCAGTTCTTC.

This clonotype was detected only a few times. This sequence joins TRBV28 and TRBJ1-6, with D possibly being TRBD1 (5 bases). CDR3 size: 14 residues. The V and J ends lost 5 bases and 12 bases respectively, with 17 bases between them. Germline values: CDR1 MDHEN, CDR2 SYDVKM. This CDR3 reads CASSLNQGPGPLHF. CDR3 nucleotide sequence: TGTGCCAGCAGTCTCAACCAGGGACCAGGACCCCTCCACTTT. The full variable domain, its missing parts supplied by reference TRBV28 and TRBJ1-6, is DVKVTQSSRYLVKRTGEKVFLECVQDMDHENMFWYRQDPGLGLRLIYFSYDVKMKEKGDIPEGYSVSREKKERFSLILESASTNQTSMYLCASSLNQGPGPLHFGNGTRLTVT.

This sequence joins TRBV27 and TRBJ2-3; D remains ambiguous. In germline, CDR1 is MNHEY, CDR2 SMNVEV (reference sequence). The ends were cut back, 5 bases at V and 2 bases at J, with 8 bases in the middle. CDR3 size: 13 residues. The CDR3 sequence is CASSPSHTDTQYF. In nucleotides, the CDR3 is TGTGCCAGCAGTCCCTCCCACACAGATACGCAGTATTTT.